These 12 T cell receptor beta chains were all obtained from the same sample, sequenced in a study of beta chain features in type 1 diabetes. TCRB transcripts that were expressed got sequenced, as all of the isolated RNA had been reverse transcribed. Assay used: immunoSEQ multiplex PCR; TCRdb lists only in-frame clones, some missing. The table records 350,000 to 400,000 clones, more than 13% of them present only once. The sample was naive CD4+ T cells from blood. These TCRs come from a woman aged 18-29 years in good health.

This clone was seen a handful of times. V usage is TRBV29-1 and J usage is TRBJ2-7, with a tentative D call TRBD2 (5 bases). Trimming left V 0 bases short and J 2 bases short, with 14 bases between. Germline CDR1 and CDR2: SQVTM and ANQGSEA. The CDR3 totals 15 residues. CDR3 sequence: CSVEDLGSPPYEQYF. The CDR3 region has the DNA TGCAGCGTTGAAGATCTTGGGAGTCCTCCCTACGAGCAGTACTTC.

The sample holds a few counts of this clone. Other nucleotide sequences from this sample produce the same CDR3. The chain is built from TRBV4-3 and TRBJ2-1, with 8 bases lining up with TRBD2. CDR1 is LGHNA, CDR2 YSLEER, per germline. The CDR3 is 16 residues long. J gave up 3 bases and V 0 bases, and 4 bases lay outside the gene matches. CDR3 loop: CASSQESGRSYNEQFF. The CDR3 DNA follows: TGCGCCAGCAGCCAAGAGAGCGGGAGAAGCTACAATGAGCAGTTCTTC.

This clone appeared a few times. The chain couples TRBV5-4 to TRBJ2-7, with a possible D match to TRBD1 (5 bases). This CDR3 contains 13 residues. The germline V gene has CDR1 SGHNT and CDR2 YYREEE (reference sequence). The germline V and J ends were trimmed by 0 bases and 5 bases, with 9 bases remaining between them. CDR3 bases: TGTGCCAGCAGCTTGGGCCAGGGCGACGAGCAGTACTTC. This sequence encodes CASSLGQGDEQYF.

The CDR3 nucleotides are TGTGCCAGCAGTGAAGGCGGGAGTGAGCGTTATACGCAGTATTTT. Residues: CASSEGGSERYTQYF. J is TRBJ2-3 and V is TRBV2; 7 nucleotides agree with TRBD2. The CDR3 covers 15 residues. Germline V CDR1 and CDR2: SNHLY, FYNNEI. The V gene end was trimmed by 1 base and the J gene end by 7 bases; junction bases not matched to a gene: 8.

This clone was detected a few times. V and J are TRBV6-4 and TRBJ2-3; D possibly corresponds to TRBD2 (6 bases). The V gene lost 4 bases and the J gene lost 6 bases, with 11 bases spanning the gap. CDR1 MRHNA and CDR2 SNTAGT come from the germline V gene. CDR3 length: 13 amino acids. The CDR3 loop is CASSAGATDTQYF. In DNA form, the CDR3 reads TGTGCCAGCAGTGCGGGAGCGACGGATACGCAGTATTTT.

The CDR3 nucleotides read TGCGCCAGCAGTCAAAGCCGCGGACAGGGTGTCGACGAGCAGTACTTC. This gives the protein CASSQSRGQGVDEQYF. This chain uses TRBV23-1 with TRBJ2-7; 8 bases match TRBD1. Being an ORF, TRBV23-1 has a function that is uncertain. V lost 2 bases, J lost 5 bases, and 11 bases stayed unmatched. This CDR3 region has 16 residues.

The CDR3 sequence: CSAGLYTEAFF. CDR3 sequence (DNA): TGCAGCGCGGGACTATACACTGAAGCTTTCTTT. The rearrangement joins TRBV29-1 to TRBJ1-1; perhaps TRBD1 as D (5 bases). CDR3 length: 11 residues. Germline CDR1 and CDR2: SQVTM and ANQGSEA. With 7 bases removed from V and 3 bases from J, the gap between germline ends came to 9 bases.

As for this clone: At the DNA level, this CDR3 is encoded by other sequences in the same sample as well. The V gene is TRBV20-1, the J gene TRBJ2-1, with D perhaps matching TRBD2 (5 bases). The CDR3 spans 11 residues. V was pared by 5 bases and J by 7 bases, with 9 bases between. Germline CDR1 and CDR2: DFQATT and SNEGSKA (reference sequence). In DNA form, the CDR3 reads TGCAGTGCTGGGAGAGGGAATGAGCAGTTCTTC. Amino acid sequence: CSAGRGNEQFF.

This clone was counted only a few times. The J gene is TRBJ1-1, the V gene TRBV30; D is undetermined. Per the germline V gene, CDR1 is GTSNPN and CDR2 is SVGIG (reference sequence). There are 15 residues in the CDR3. Trimming left V 1 base short and J 0 bases short, with 12 bases between. Written as DNA, the CDR3 is TGTGCCTGGAGTGCCGGGTTTAAGCTGAACACTGAAGCTTTCTTT. It codes for CAWSAGFKLNTEAFF.

The CDR3 is CASSLAGGPSDEQFF. The CDR3 DNA sequence: TGTGCCAGCAGCCTGGCGGGAGGGCCAAGTGATGAGCAGTTCTTC. This chain joins TRBV11-2 and TRBJ2-1; 9 bases fit TRBD2. This CDR3 spans 15 amino acids. V lost 5 bases and J lost 8; bases outside the gene matches: 10. Per the germline V gene, CDR1 is SGHAT and CDR2 is FQNNGV.

This clone was counted a few times. This chain joins TRBV25-1 and TRBJ1-4; D ambiguous. The CDR3 is 13 amino acids. The germline V gene has CDR1 MGHDK and CDR2 SYGVNS. The germline V and J ends were trimmed by 4 bases and 4 bases, with 7 bases remaining between them. For the CDR3, the DNA is TGTGCCAGCAGTGTTAGTGGTAATGAAAAACTGTTTTTT. This codes for CASSVSGNEKLFF.

This clone turned up a few times. CDR3 in amino acids: CAWSPLTGYTGELFF. The CDR3 region has the DNA TGTGCCTGGAGTCCCCTGACAGGGTACACCGGGGAGCTGTTTTTT. The chain has TRBV30 and TRBJ2-2; TRBD1 matches 7 bases. The CDR3 has 15 residues. In germline, CDR1 is GTSNPN, CDR2 SVGIG (reference sequence). V lost 2 bases and J lost 3; bases outside the gene matches: 6.